These 25 T cell receptor beta chains share one sample of origin, sequenced in a study of CD8+CD57+ T cells in acquired aplastic anemia. TCR beta VDJ and CDR3 profiling used genomic DNA as template. MiXCR, run by TCRdb on the reads, gives a single entry per CDR3 protein. The data contain about 180,000 distinct CDR3 sequences, less than 55% of them singletons. The sample taken for sequencing was sorted CD4+, CD8+, or CD8+CD57+ T cells (not recorded which) from PBMCs. These receptor sequences come from a human donor in good health.

In regard to this clonotype: One junction end disagrees with the germline gene, perhaps due to a read error. This chain joins TRBV24-1 and TRBJ2-5; 8 bases align to TRBD2. The length of the CDR3 is 12 residues. Germline assignment: CDR1 KGHDR and CDR2 SFDVKD. In DNA form, the CDR3 reads TGTGCCACTAGTGCCAGCGGGAGAGGCCAGTGCTTC. The encoded protein is CATSASGRGQCF.

The chain uses TRBV28 and TRBJ2-7; 12 bases are a match to TRBD2. From germline, CDR1 is MDHEN and CDR2 SYDVKM. Trimming at V came to 5 bases and at J to 5 bases, leaving 10 bases not matched to a gene. CDR3 size: 16 residues. CDR3 protein: CASSPRTSGTSHEQYF. For the CDR3, the DNA is TGTGCCAGCAGTCCTCGGACTAGCGGGACTTCCCACGAGCAGTACTTC.

This chain links TRBV7-2 with TRBJ2-7, with TRBD2 as a possible D gene (6 bases). Germline V gene lookup returns CDR1 SGHTA and CDR2 FQGNSA. Trimming stripped 5 bases from V and 3 bases from J, with 17 bases between. This CDR3 contains 15 residues. CDR3 sequence (DNA): TGTGCCAGCAGCCCCCGGGGTAGCGGAAACTACGAGCAGTACTTC. Its protein product is CASSPRGSGNYEQYF. The entire variable domain, with the rest obtained from reference TRBV7-2 and TRBJ2-7, is as follows: GAGVSQSPSNKVTEKGKDVELRCDPISGHTALYWYRQSLGQGLEFLIYFQGNSAPDKSGLPSDRFSAERTGGSVSTLTIQRTQQEDSAVYLCASSPRGSGNYEQYFGPGTRLTVT.

This clonotype occurred once. Its ends do not fully match the called genes, so a read error is possible. The rearrangement uses TRBV11-2 and TRBJ2-7, with 7 bases matching TRBD2. The CDR3 is 13 amino acids. CDR1 is SGHAT, CDR2 FQNNGV, per germline. CDR3 nucleotide sequence: TGCGCCAGCAGCGAAGTAGCGGGTGCCGAGCGGTACTTC. Residues: CASSEVAGAERYF.

This clonotype occurred a few times. Mismatch with germline at one junction end may stem from a read error. The chain recombines TRBV10-3 with TRBJ2-5; 9 bases match TRBD1. The CDR3 is made up of 14 amino acids. Germline values: CDR1 ENHRY, CDR2 SYGVKD. CDR3 in amino acids: CAVRATGGGETQYF. Written as DNA, the CDR3 is TGTGCCGTCAGGGCGACAGGGGGAGGGGAGACCCAGTACTTC.

This clonotype was recorded only once. A much bigger clone sits one base away, suggesting this may be a read error. The chain joins TRBV9 to TRBJ2-1; tentatively, D is TRBD1 (5 bases). The CDR3 runs to 15 residues. CDR1 is SGDLS, CDR2 YYNGEE, per germline. Written as DNA, the CDR3 is TGTGCCAACAGCGCCGGACAAAGCTCCTACAATGAGCAGTTCTTC. It yields the protein CANSAGQSSYNEQFF.

This clonotype has a count of ten or more. The chain couples TRBV9 to TRBJ2-5; possible D gene TRBD1, 7 bases. Germline V lookup: CDR1 SGDLS, CDR2 YYNGEE. V lost 4 bases and J lost 4, with 14 bases in between. The CDR3 totals 14 residues. CDR3 in DNA: TGTGCCAGCAGCAGCGGCGGGACAGTAGAGACCCAGTACTTC. Residues: CASSSGGTVETQYF. Together with reference TRBV9 and TRBJ2-5, the CDR3 gives the full variable domain: DSGVTQTPKHLITATGQRVTLRCSPRSGDLSVYWYQQSLDQGLQFLIQYYNGEERAKGNILERFSAQQFPDLHSELNLSSLELGDSALYFCASSSGGTVETQYFGPGTRLLVL.

At least ten counts were recorded for this clonotype. The rearrangement joins TRBV5-1 to TRBJ2-5; D may match TRBD1 or TRBD2 (5 bases each). CDR1 is SGHRS and CDR2 is YFSETQ in the germline V gene. Trimming left V 0 bases short and J 4 bases short, with 10 bases between. The CDR3 loop spans 14 amino acids. The CDR3 region is CASSLVAGRETQYF. CDR3 nucleotides: TGCGCCAGCAGCTTGGTCGCAGGGAGAGAGACCCAGTACTTC.

This clonotype was recorded many times. The chain carries TRBV5-1 and TRBJ2-4, with 8 bases identical to TRBD2. Unmatched junction bases numbered 2, after V lost 0 bases and J lost 6 bases. The CDR3 loop spans 14 amino acids. Germline CDR1 is SGHRS and CDR2 is YFSETQ. CDR3 residues: CASSLGLAGNIQYF. Here the CDR3 DNA reads TGCGCCAGCAGCTTGGGCCTAGCGGGAAACATTCAGTACTTC.

To note about this clonotype: A single base separates this from a much larger clone, so it may be a read error. The rearrangement joins TRBV12-3 or TRBV12-4 to TRBJ2-1; D is perhaps TRBD2 (6 bases). CDR3 length equals 14 residues. The CDR3 sequence: CASSLASTGLQQSF. In DNA, the CDR3 is TGTGCCAGCAGTTTAGCAAGCACGGGACTCCAGCAGTCCTTC.

This clonotype was counted only a few times. The chain couples TRBV18 to TRBJ2-7; a possible D gene is TRBD2 (6 bases). Germline V gives CDR1 KGHSH, CDR2 LQKENI. This CDR3 has 14 residues. The V end was cut by 5 bases, the J end by 1 base, with 12 bases between. As DNA, the CDR3 is TGTGCCAGCTCAACAGACAGCGGGTCCTACGAGCAGTACTTC. Translation gives CASSTDSGSYEQYF.

This clonotype was counted only a few times. The rearrangement uses TRBV7-3 and TRBJ2-7; 8 bases align to TRBD1. The CDR3 length is 14 residues. The ends lost 3 bases at V and 6 bases at J; junction bases unmatched: 7. Germline lookup yields CDR1 SGHTA and CDR2 FQGTGA. In DNA, the CDR3 is TGTGCCAGCAGCTTTGGGGACAGGTGGGGCGAGCAGTACTTC. The encoded protein is CASSFGDRWGEQYF.

This clonotype was counted many times. The chain employs TRBV4-1 and TRBJ1-2, with D tentatively TRBD1 (5 bases). The germline V and J ends were trimmed by 1 base and 4 bases, with 10 bases remaining between them. Germline V gene data show CDR1 as MGHRA and CDR2 as YSYEKL. This CDR3 has 14 amino acids. CDR3 sequence: CASSQVDRIYGYTF. The CDR3, as DNA: TGCGCCAGCAGCCAAGTTGACAGAATCTATGGCTACACCTTC.

This clonotype was detected many times. Compared with germline, one end of the junction differs, possibly owing to a read error. The chain is built from TRBV11-1 and TRBJ2-3; TRBD2 matches at 15 bases. CDR1 and CDR2 (germline): SGHAT, FQDESV (reference sequence). There are 17 residues in the CDR3. CDR3 bases: TGTGCCAGCAGCTTAGGACGGACTAGCGGGAGGGCCCAGTGGGGTGCGTTT. It translates to CASSLGRTSGRAQWGAF.

This chain uses TRBV5-6 with TRBJ2-7; D may be TRBD1 (5 bases). The length of the CDR3 is 15 residues. Germline values: CDR1 SGHDT, CDR2 YYEEEE. Trimming stripped 2 bases from V and 5 bases from J, with 17 bases between. This CDR3 is CASSLSPSLGDEQYF. The CDR3 nucleotides are TGTGCCAGCAGCTTATCCCCGTCGTTAGGGGACGAGCAGTACTTC.

CDR3 region: CASSRGQGGHQPQHF. The CDR3 coding sequence is TGTGCCAGCAGCCGTGGACAGGGTGGCCATCAGCCCCAGCATTTT. This sequence joins TRBV12-3 or TRBV12-4 and TRBJ1-5; TRBD1 agrees at 8 bases. The CDR3 length is 15 residues. The V and J ends lost 6 bases and 5 bases, in that order; junction bases with no gene match: 9.

This clonotype was observed at least ten times. The chain is built from TRBV20-1 and TRBJ2-7, with TRBD1 identical over 12 bases. The V gene end was trimmed by 6 bases and the J gene end by 9 bases; junction bases not matched to a gene: 9. This CDR3 is built from 13 residues. Germline CDR1 is DFQATT and CDR2 is SNEGSKA (reference sequence). The CDR3 DNA reads as TGCAGTGCGAGGGACAGGGGGCGCATGGTGCAGTACTTC. It codes for CSARDRGRMVQYF.

This clonotype was recorded many times. The chain is built from TRBV2 and TRBJ2-4, with 7 bases matching TRBD1. With V trimmed by 9 bases and J by 0 bases, 5 bases remained unmatched. Looked up from germline, CDR1 is SNHLY and CDR2 is FYNNEI. The CDR3 spans 14 residues. DNA for the CDR3: TGTGCCAGTAGGGACAGTCTAGCCAAAAACATTCAGTACTTC. Amino acid sequence: CASRDSLAKNIQYF. The entire variable domain, with the rest obtained from reference TRBV2 and TRBJ2-4, is as follows: EPEVTQTPSHQVTQMGQEVILRCVPISNHLYFYWYRQILGQKVEFLVSFYNNEISEKSEIFDDQFSVERPDGSNFTLKIRSTKLEDSAMYFCASRDSLAKNIQYFGAGTRLSVL.

The sample holds a few counts of this clonotype. The CDR3 protein is CASSPAPPSTNEKLFF. CDR3 coding DNA: TGTGCCAGCAGCCCCGCTCCTCCGTCGACCAACGAAAAACTGTTTTTT. This sequence joins TRBV4-2 and TRBJ1-4; unclear D gene. V was cut by 4 bases and J by 8 bases, with 20 bases left in between. The CDR3 is made up of 16 amino acids. Germline V gives CDR1 LGHNA, CDR2 YNFKEQ.

This clonotype has ten or more counts. This chain connects TRBV7-9 to TRBJ1-2; TRBD1 matches at 9 bases. The trim removed 5 bases at V and 1 base at J, leaving 2 bases unmatched. CDR3 size: 14 residues. Germline CDR1 is SEHNR and CDR2 is FQNEAQ (reference sequence). The CDR3 nucleotides are TGTGCCAGCAGCACGGGACAGGGTAACTATGGCTACACCTTC. This translates into CASSTGQGNYGYTF.

This clonotype was picked up many times. The chain recombines TRBV7-3 with TRBJ1-1, with a tentative D call TRBD1 (5 bases). Trimming cost V 3 bases and J 6 bases, with 11 bases left between them. Germline values: CDR1 SGHTA, CDR2 FQGTGA. The CDR3 loop spans 13 amino acids. CDR3 protein: CASSLGTMAEAFF. In nucleotides, the CDR3 is TGTGCCAGCAGCTTGGGGACGATGGCTGAAGCTTTCTTT.

This chain uses TRBV2 with TRBJ2-7; D is perhaps TRBD2 (6 bases). V was clipped by 6 bases and J by 2 bases, with 11 bases between them. The CDR3 runs 13 residues. The V gene's germline CDR1 is SNHLY and CDR2 FYNNEI. This chain's CDR3 is CASREGLPYEQYF. For the CDR3, the DNA is TGTGCCAGCAGGGAGGGGCTCCCCTACGAGCAGTACTTC.

This clonotype was observed a handful of times. The chain combines TRBV3-1 with TRBJ1-5, with D perhaps matching TRBD1 (5 bases). V was pared by 0 bases and J by 7 bases, with 19 bases between. The CDR3 sequence is 17 residues long. CDR1 LGHDT and CDR2 YNNKEL come from the germline V gene (reference sequence). This CDR3 reads CASSQDHPQGGGQPQHF. CDR3 sequence (DNA): TGTGCCAGCAGCCAAGACCACCCCCAGGGTGGCGGCCAGCCCCAGCATTTT. Supplemented by reference TRBV3-1 and TRBJ1-5, the full variable domain reads DTAVSQTPKYLVTQMGNDKSIKCEQNLGHDTMYWYKQDSKKFLKIMFSYNNKELIINETVPNRFSPKSPDKAHLNLHINSLELGDSAVYFCASSQDHPQGGGQPQHFGDGTRLSIL.

The V gene is TRBV12-3 or TRBV12-4, the J gene TRBJ2-3, with D possibly being TRBD2 (6 bases). The CDR3 has 12 amino acids. Between the trimmed V and J ends, which lost 6 bases and 5 bases, there was a span of 9 bases. CDR3 in DNA: TGTGCCAGCAGCGGACTACGAGATACGCAGTATTTT. This gives the protein CASSGLRDTQYF.

This sequence joins TRBV11-2 and TRBJ2-3, with D uncertain. The CDR3 consists of 13 residues. Germline CDR1 and CDR2: SGHAT and FQNNGV. With 3 bases removed from V and 7 bases from J, the gap between germline ends came to 11 bases. The CDR3, as DNA: TGTGCCAGCAGCTTGGTGACGGAAAATACGCAGTATTTT. As protein: CASSLVTENTQYF.